Below, 21 T cell receptor beta chains from the same sample are listed, as sequenced in a study of T cells in Graves' hyperthyroidism and ophthalmopathy. Researchers took RNA transcripts and amplified the TCR beta CDR3 regions from them. The TCR CDR3 first-round RT-PCR relied on the HTBI primer set. MiXCR, applied by TCRdb to the multiplex PCR reads, yields one record per CDR3 protein. The sample yields 350,000 to 400,000 distinct CDR3 sequences, more than 11% seen once. Material: blood. The receptor source for this set is a woman aged 55-70 years with Graves' hyperthyroidism.

The rearrangement links TRBV7-9 to TRBJ2-4; the match to TRBD1 covers 7 bases. The ends lost 2 bases at V and 2 bases at J; junction bases unmatched: 12. The CDR3 spans 18 residues. Germline V gives CDR1 SEHNR, CDR2 FQNEAQ (reference sequence). The CDR3 region is CASSLRSPRQGSKNIQYF. In nucleotides, the CDR3 is TGTGCCAGCAGCTTACGATCTCCCAGACAGGGATCCAAAAACATTCAGTACTTC.

This clonotype has ten or more counts. The chain links TRBV15 to TRBJ2-5; the D call may be TRBD1 or TRBD2 (5 bases each). In germline, CDR1 is LNHNV, CDR2 YYDKDF (reference sequence). The CDR3 runs 13 residues. Trimming removed 0 bases from V and 7 bases from J, with 9 bases in between. The CDR3 sequence is CATSREPGATQYF. For the CDR3, the DNA is TGTGCCACCAGCAGAGAACCCGGGGCGACCCAGTACTTC.

This clonotype was observed a few times. V is TRBV6-2 or TRBV6-3 and J is TRBJ2-1; 13 positions agree with TRBD2. With 0 bases clipped from V and 9 bases from J, the junction kept 5 bases outside the gene matches. This CDR3 region has 16 residues. Germline loops: CDR1 MNHEY, CDR2 SVGEGT. Written as DNA, the CDR3 is TGTGCCAGCAGTTACTCTGGGACTAGCGGGACTGCTGAGCAGTTCTTC. This translates into CASSYSGTSGTAEQFF.

This clonotype was detected a few times. The V and J genes are TRBV9 and TRBJ2-2; TRBD1 is a possible D gene (6 bases). Germline V CDR1 and CDR2: SGDLS, YYNGEE. Trimming removed 7 bases from V and 6 bases from J, with 16 bases in between. The CDR3 totals 14 residues. The CDR3 DNA is TGTGCCAGCGAGAGACAGGTGGGAGCCGGGGAGCTGTTTTTT. Its protein is CASERQVGAGELFF.

The chain couples TRBV6-1 to TRBJ2-2, with D perhaps matching TRBD1 or TRBD2 (5 bases each). This CDR3 region has 13 residues. Germline V gene data show CDR1 as MNHNS and CDR2 as SASEGT. The V gene lost 1 base and the J gene lost 6 bases, with 6 bases spanning the gap. The CDR3 DNA sequence: TGTGCCAGCAGTGAAGAGGGACCCGGGGAGCTGTTTTTT. Protein sequence: CASSEEGPGELFF.

Ten or more counts support this clonotype. V is TRBV2 and J is TRBJ1-5, with TRBD1 identical over 7 bases. The CDR3 has 15 amino acids. The germline V gene encodes CDR1 SNHLY and CDR2 FYNNEI. V lost 3 bases, J lost 2 bases, and 4 bases stayed unmatched. The CDR3 is CASSDLTGGNQPQHF. The CDR3 nucleotides read TGTGCCAGCAGTGATCTCACAGGGGGCAATCAGCCCCAGCATTTT.

The CDR3 sequence is CSARDWTGDEQYF. The CDR3 DNA reads as TGCAGTGCTAGAGACTGGACAGGGGACGAGCAGTACTTC. The chain couples TRBV20-1 to TRBJ2-7; 9 nucleotides agree with TRBD1. V lost 0 bases and J lost 5; bases outside the gene matches: 2. Germline V gene sequence: CDR1 DFQATT, CDR2 SNEGSKA (reference sequence). This CDR3 has 13 residues.

This chain joins TRBV29-1 and TRBJ2-4, with no clear D. The CDR3 runs 11 residues. Between the trimmed V and J ends, which lost 1 base and 9 bases, there was a span of 7 bases. Germline CDR1 is SQVTM and CDR2 is ANQGSEA. Here the CDR3 reads CSVEAGGIQYF. Here the CDR3 DNA reads TGCAGCGTTGAAGCTGGTGGCATTCAGTACTTC.

The chain employs TRBV19 and TRBJ1-5; TRBD1 might be the D (6 bases). Trimming removed 3 bases at V and 0 bases at J, with 15 bases between. Germline lookup yields CDR1 LNHDA and CDR2 SQIVND (reference sequence). This CDR3 has 17 residues. The CDR3 sequence is CASSISQGFGSNQPQHF. In DNA form, the CDR3 reads TGTGCCAGTAGTATCTCTCAGGGGTTTGGTAGCAATCAGCCCCAGCATTTT.

This clonotype was seen at least ten times. The genes are TRBV20-1 and TRBJ1-1; D may be TRBD1 (5 bases). Per germline, CDR1 DFQATT and CDR2 SNEGSKA (reference sequence). V gave up 0 bases and J gave up 1 base, with 15 bases separating them. CDR3 length: 16 residues. The CDR3 is CSARDPGGPQNTEAFF. The CDR3 DNA reads as TGCAGTGCTAGAGATCCCGGGGGTCCCCAGAACACTGAAGCTTTCTTT.

This clonotype was seen many times. The chain is built from TRBV12-3 or TRBV12-4 and TRBJ2-2; 15 bases are shared with TRBD2. With 6 bases clipped from V and 6 bases from J, the junction kept 5 bases outside the gene matches. The CDR3 runs to 16 residues. DNA for the CDR3: TGTGCCAGCAGCAGGACTAGCGGGAGGGTGGCCGGGGAGCTGTTTTTT. Translated: CASSRTSGRVAGELFF.

This clonotype was detected a few times. CDR3 bases: TGCAGTGTCCCGGACATGCGGTATAGCAATCAGCCCCAGCATTTT. This codes for CSVPDMRYSNQPQHF. The rearrangement links TRBV20-1 to TRBJ1-5; tentatively, D is TRBD1 (5 bases). The CDR3 runs 15 residues. V was trimmed by 7 bases and J by 0 bases, leaving 16 bases between them. CDR1 DFQATT and CDR2 SNEGSKA come from the germline V gene (reference sequence).

The chain links TRBV7-9 to TRBJ2-7, with 11 bases matching TRBD2. CDR1 and CDR2 from the germline V gene are SEHNR and FQNEAQ (reference sequence). The ends lost 9 bases at V and 1 base at J; junction bases unmatched: 14. The CDR3 extends over 17 amino acids. Here the CDR3 DNA reads TGTGCCAGGATGGGCGTCTCTAGCGGGAGGATTTCCTACGAGCAGTACTTC. Protein: CARMGVSSGRISYEQYF.

This clonotype was seen repeatedly, ten times or more. The rearrangement links TRBV9 to TRBJ1-6; a possible D gene is TRBD1 (6 bases). The germline CDR1 and CDR2 sequences are SGDLS and YYNGEE. This CDR3 contains 16 residues. V was shortened by 0 bases and J by 8 bases, with 15 bases between the two germline ends. The CDR3 loop is CASSVGGARGDSPLHF. CDR3 nucleotide sequence: TGTGCCAGCAGCGTAGGAGGGGCCAGGGGTGATTCACCCCTCCACTTT.

Ten or more counts support this clonotype. The chain links TRBV10-3 to TRBJ2-7; D possibly corresponds to TRBD2 (6 bases). V lost 2 bases and J lost 5, with 13 bases in between. Germline V lookup: CDR1 ENHRY, CDR2 SYGVKD. The length of the CDR3 is 14 residues. DNA of the CDR3: TGTGCCATCAGTGAGACCCACGGAGGGCACGAGCAGTACTTC. Translation gives CAISETHGGHEQYF.

This clonotype was seen a handful of times. DNA for the CDR3: TGTGCCATCAGTGAGGGGTCACCGAACACCGGGGAGCTGTTTTTT. As protein: CAISEGSPNTGELFF. The chain employs TRBV10-3 and TRBJ2-2, with D hard to call. The germline gives CDR1 ENHRY, CDR2 SYGVKD. Trimming shortened V by 2 bases and J by 0 bases, and 7 bases separated the two germline ends. This CDR3 is built from 15 residues.

This clonotype was detected only a few times. This chain joins TRBV19 and TRBJ2-7, with 14 nucleotides matching TRBD2. Trimming at V came to 5 bases and at J to 3 bases, leaving 9 bases not matched to a gene. CDR1 and CDR2 from the germline V gene are LNHDA and SQIVND (reference sequence). The CDR3 contains 17 residues. The CDR3 loop is CASSAGTSGSSDYEQYF. CDR3 in DNA: TGTGCCAGTAGTGCAGGGACTAGCGGGAGCAGCGACTACGAGCAGTACTTC.

This clonotype was counted at least ten times. The chain carries TRBV7-9 and TRBJ2-1; D gene uncertain. Per germline, CDR1 SEHNR and CDR2 FQNEAQ (reference sequence). The CDR3 spans 15 residues. Trimming took off 0 bases at V and 2 bases at J, with 8 bases between the two ends. The CDR3 region is CASSLAREAYNEQFF. Here the CDR3 DNA reads TGTGCCAGCAGCTTAGCGCGTGAGGCCTACAATGAGCAGTTCTTC. The complete variable domain, with remaining parts taken from reference TRBV7-9 and TRBJ2-1, reads DTGVSQNPRHKITKRGQNVTFRCDPISEHNRLYWYRQTLGQGPEFLTYFQNEAQLEKSRLLSDRFSAERPKGSFSTLEIQRTEQGDSAMYLCASSLAREAYNEQFFGPGTRLTVL.

This clonotype was seen ten or more times. The rearrangement joins TRBV28 to TRBJ2-4, with 8 bases fitting TRBD1. Trimming cost V 2 bases and J 7 bases; bases outside gene matches: 4. Germline V CDR1 and CDR2: MDHEN, SYDVKM. There are 14 residues in the CDR3. DNA of the CDR3: TGTGCCAGCAGTTTAGAAGACAGGGGTAACATTCAGTACTTC. Encoded protein: CASSLEDRGNIQYF.

The chain recombines TRBV10-2 with TRBJ2-1, with 12 bases that match TRBD2. The CDR3 covers 17 residues. CDR1 is WSHSY and CDR2 is SAAADI in the germline V gene. The junction had 6 bases not matched to a gene; V was cut back by 2 bases and J by 4 bases. CDR3 sequence (DNA): TGCGCCAGCAGTGAGGGTTGGGGGACTAGCGGGTACAATGAGCAGTTCTTC. Translation: CASSEGWGTSGYNEQFF.

This clonotype was recorded many times. The chain uses TRBV5-1 and TRBJ2-1, with TRBD2 identical over 13 bases. In germline, CDR1 is SGHRS, CDR2 YFSETQ. This CDR3 contains 16 residues. Unmatched junction bases numbered 4, after V lost 1 base and J lost 6 bases. CDR3 in DNA: TGCGCCAGCAGCTTGACACTAGCGGGAGGGCCCAATGAGCAGTTCTTC. Its translation is CASSLTLAGGPNEQFF.